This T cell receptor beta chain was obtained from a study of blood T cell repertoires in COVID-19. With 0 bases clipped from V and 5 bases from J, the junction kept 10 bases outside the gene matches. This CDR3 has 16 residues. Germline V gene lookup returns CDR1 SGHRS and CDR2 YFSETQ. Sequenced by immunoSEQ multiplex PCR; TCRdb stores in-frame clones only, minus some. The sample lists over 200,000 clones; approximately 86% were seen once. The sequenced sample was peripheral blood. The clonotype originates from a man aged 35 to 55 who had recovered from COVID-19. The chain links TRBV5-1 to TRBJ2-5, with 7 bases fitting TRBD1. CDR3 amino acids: CASSLAIQGIRETQYF. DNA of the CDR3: TGCGCCAGCAGCTTGGCTATACAGGGGATTAGGGAGACCCAGTACTTC.